The text below deals with one T cell receptor beta chain. Authors' analysis steps: Amplification of reference gene primers provided the estimated nucleated cell counts. Here immunoSEQ multiplex PCR was the method, and the copy in TCRdb shows in-frame clones only, minus some. Clone size and the V and J calls come from that table; the DNA yielded D and trimming. The sample shows hundreds of thousands of clones, approximately 89% of them seen only once. Patients from Seattle were sampled longitudinally, starting during active infection. V lost 5 bases to trimming and J lost 3 bases, with 9 bases between them. CDR3 length equals 13 residues. Germline CDR1 SGHRS, CDR2 YFSETQ. This record comes from a study of blood T cell repertoires in COVID-19. Study context: Both acute and convalescent COVID-19 samples were obtained from the United States, Italy and Spain. PBMCs, B-cell-depleted T cells, or T cells were the source of the cDNA or gDNA that made up the material.

This clonotype was sampled from a woman in her fifties or sixties with COVID-19, enrolled during active disease. The chain links TRBV5-1 to TRBJ1-5; a possible D gene is TRBD1 (5 bases). The specimen was peripheral blood. The CDR3 loop is CASRRGPNQPQHF. The CDR3 DNA follows: TGCGCCAGCAGGCGGGGCCCCAATCAGCCCCAGCATTTT.